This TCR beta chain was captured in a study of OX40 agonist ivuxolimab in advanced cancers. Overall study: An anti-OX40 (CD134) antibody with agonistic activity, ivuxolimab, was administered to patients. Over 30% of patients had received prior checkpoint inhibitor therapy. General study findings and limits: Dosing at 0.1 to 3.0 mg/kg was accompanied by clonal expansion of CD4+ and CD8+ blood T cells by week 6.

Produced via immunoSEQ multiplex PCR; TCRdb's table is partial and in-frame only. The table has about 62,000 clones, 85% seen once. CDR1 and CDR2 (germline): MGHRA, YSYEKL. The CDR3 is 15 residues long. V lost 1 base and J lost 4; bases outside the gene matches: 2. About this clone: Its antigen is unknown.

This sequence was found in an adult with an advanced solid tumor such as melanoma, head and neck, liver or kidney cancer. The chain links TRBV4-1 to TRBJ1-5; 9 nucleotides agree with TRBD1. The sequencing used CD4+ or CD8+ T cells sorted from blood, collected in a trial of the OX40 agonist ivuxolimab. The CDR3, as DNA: TGCGCCAGCAGCCAAGCCGGGACAGGGAATCAGCCCCAGCATTTT. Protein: CASSQAGTGNQPQHF.